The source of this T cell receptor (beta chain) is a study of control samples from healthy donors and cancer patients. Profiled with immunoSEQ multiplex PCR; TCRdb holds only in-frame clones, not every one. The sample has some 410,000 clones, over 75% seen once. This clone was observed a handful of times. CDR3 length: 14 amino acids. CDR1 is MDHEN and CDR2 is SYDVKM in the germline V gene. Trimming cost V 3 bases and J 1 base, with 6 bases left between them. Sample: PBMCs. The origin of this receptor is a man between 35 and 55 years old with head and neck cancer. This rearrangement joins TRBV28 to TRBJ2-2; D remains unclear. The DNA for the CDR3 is TGTGCCAGCAGTTTCCCAGGGAACACCGGGGAGCTGTTTTTT. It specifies CASSFPGNTGELFF.